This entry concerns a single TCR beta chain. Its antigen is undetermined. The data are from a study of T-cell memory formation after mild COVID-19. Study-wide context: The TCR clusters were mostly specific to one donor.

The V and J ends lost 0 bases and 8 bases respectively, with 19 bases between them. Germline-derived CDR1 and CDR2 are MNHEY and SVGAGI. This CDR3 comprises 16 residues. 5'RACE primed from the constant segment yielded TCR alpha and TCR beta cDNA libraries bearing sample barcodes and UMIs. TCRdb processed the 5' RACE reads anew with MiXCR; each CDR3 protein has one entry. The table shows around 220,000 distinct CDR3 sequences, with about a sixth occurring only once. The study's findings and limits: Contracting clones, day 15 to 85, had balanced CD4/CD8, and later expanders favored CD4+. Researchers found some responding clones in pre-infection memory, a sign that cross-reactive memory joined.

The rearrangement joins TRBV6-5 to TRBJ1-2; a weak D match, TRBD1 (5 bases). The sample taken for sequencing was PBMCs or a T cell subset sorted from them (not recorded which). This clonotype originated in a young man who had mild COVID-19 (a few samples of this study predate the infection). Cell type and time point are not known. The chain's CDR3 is CASSYSATGTYAGYTF. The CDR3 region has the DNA TGTGCCAGCAGTTACTCGGCAACCGGGACGTACGCGGGCTACACCTTC.